This T cell receptor (beta chain) was documented in a study of T cells after yellow fever vaccination (dated by TCRdb to about 2019). General notes on the study: The SMART-Seq v4 Ultra Low Input RNA kit was used to prepare libraries from fractions with low cell numbers. Bulk TCR alpha and beta repertoires were sequenced longitudinally to track T-cell clones before and after primary and booster YFV17D yellow fever vaccination. Two healthy male donors, one aged 18 to 30 and one aged 30 to 40 years, made up the cohort. Blood was drawn at multiple timepoints before and after primary and secondary immunization, with bulk PBMC replicates and cell subsets isolated. Overall study results and their limits: Because only a couple of donors were included in the study, the extent to which the findings can be generalized is limited. A small share of clonotypes occurred in both CD4 and CD8 compartments, likely arising from convergent recombination. FACS-sorted repertoires could contain abundant contaminating clonotypes from the bulk population, so computational filtering was required. After the booster, most of the clones that had expanded following primary vaccination were detected again (just under 97% of CD4 and around 90% of CD8), which suggests that memory was broadly maintained. The secondary T-cell response was found to be weaker but faster than the primary response, with a peak reached on day 5 rather than on day 15.

TCR cDNA was synthesized by 5'RACE template switching, through which a universal primer site and unique molecular identifiers were introduced. cDNA synthesis was primed from both the TCR alpha and TCR beta constant segments. Library amplification involved two PCR steps, and the second step added sample barcodes and sequencing adapters. Sequencing of libraries was done on Illumina HiSeq 2500 (2x100 bp) or NovaSeq (2x150 bp). Turning to the authors' computational methods: Demultiplexing of reads and collapsing into UMI consensus sequences were performed with MIGEC, and V(D)J alignment was carried out with MiXCR. Vaccine-responding clonotypes were identified with edgeR using replicate PBMC samples, with FDR below 0.01 and a log2 fold change above 5 up to day 15 being required. Each bulk clonotype received a CD4 or CD8 identity based on whether the sequenced CD4 or CD8 repertoire contained that clonotype at higher abundance. TCRdb trimmed public reads at Q25 via fastp, called clones via MiXCR and kept in-frame beta chains. Rows with a matching CDR3 protein are joined into one entry that keeps the most common DNA and genes. The V and J calls here are based on TCRdb, not the publication. Here the sample has some 350,000 distinct CDR3 sequences; roughly 8.7% occur a single time. The ten largest account for roughly 18% of the sample.

Taken with the paper, the label for treatment or condition translates to: live attenuated yellow fever vaccine strain. At each blood-draw timepoint, two biological replicates of bulk PBMCs were obtained. PBMCs were isolated from peripheral blood using a standard Ficoll-Paque protocol. TriZol was used to extract RNA from bulk PBMCs, from CD4 and CD8 fractions, and from dextramer-positive and dextramer-negative fractions. This clonotype was counted between two and nine times. Its antigen is currently not known. No much larger clonotype is one base removed from it; base qualities were not supplied. The germline V gene encodes CDR1 SGHRS and CDR2 YFSETQ. Measured from the cysteine to the phenylalanine, the CDR3 is 16 residues long. Of all the DNA, just the CDR3 is kept, 48 bases in frame from base 1. The junction carries 16 bases between V and J, which are trimmed by 1 base and 3 bases respectively.

The sequencing here drew on PBMCs, taken on the day of the first yellow fever vaccination. The sequence was collected from a man younger than 30 who received the YFV17D yellow fever vaccine. The rearrangement combines TRBV5-1 with TRBJ2-5, with the D gene uncertain. CDR3 reads: CASSLFFLGPKETQYF. Here is the DNA: TGCGCCAGCAGCTTGTTTTTCCTTGGACCGAAAGAGACCCAGTACTTC.